The 30 T cell receptor beta chains below come from one sample, sequenced in a study of CD8+ T cells in alopecia areata. Extraction and reverse transcription of RNA yielded cDNA as the sequencing template. Method: immunoSEQ multiplex PCR; TCRdb's copy keeps in-frame clones and lacks some. Here the sample spans around 30,000 clones, about 80% being singletons. The sequencing sample was made of NKG2D-low CD8+ T cells sorted from blood. The receptors were gathered from a human donor with alopecia areata.

The rearrangement joins TRBV7-8 to TRBJ1-5; D might be TRBD1 (5 bases). The germline V gene has CDR1 SGHVS and CDR2 FQNEAQ. V lost 6 bases and J 5 bases, leaving 14 bases between the germline ends. This CDR3 is 14 amino acids long. The CDR3 DNA reads TGTGCCAGCAGTAAGACGGGGGTATATCAGCCCCAGCATTTT. It yields the protein CASSKTGVYQPQHF.

In this sample, this clone turned up a few times. The chain employs TRBV14 and TRBJ2-5, with D perhaps given as TRBD1 or TRBD2 (5 bases each). V shed 8 bases and J shed 3 bases, with 13 bases lying between them. The CDR3 spans 13 residues. Germline CDR1 is SGHDN and CDR2 is FVKESK. CDR3 sequence: CASSGTLEETQYF. Here the CDR3 DNA reads TGTGCCAGCTCCGGGACGTTAGAAGAGACCCAGTACTTC.

Relative to its sample, this clone is medium-sized. The same CDR3 arises from other DNA sequences in this sample as well. The chain uses TRBV6-4 and TRBJ2-3, with 10 bases matching TRBD2. Germline V gene data show CDR1 as MRHNA and CDR2 as SNTAGT. The trim removed 0 bases at V and 6 bases at J, leaving 3 bases unmatched. The CDR3 length is 15 residues. The chain's CDR3 is CASSDSSGGADTQYF. CDR3 nucleotides: TGTGCCAGCAGTGACTCGAGCGGGGGGGCCGATACGCAGTATTTT.

The chain has TRBV27 and TRBJ2-3; 8 bases are shared with TRBD1. The CDR3 length is 14 residues. The J segment lost 3 bases and the V segment lost 3 bases, leaving 2 bases of the junction unmatched. Germline lookup yields CDR1 MNHEY and CDR2 SMNVEV (reference sequence). CDR3 sequence: CASSFQGATDTQYF. The CDR3 DNA reads TGTGCCAGCAGTTTCCAGGGGGCTACAGATACGCAGTATTTT.

The chain's CDR3 is CASSLGSRGSDNEQFF. CDR3 bases: TGTGCCAGCAGCTTAGGTTCGCGCGGGAGCGACAATGAGCAGTTCTTC. The chain employs TRBV11-2 and TRBJ2-1; 7 bases agree with TRBD2. Germline V gives CDR1 SGHAT, CDR2 FQNNGV. This CDR3 has 16 residues. Trimming took 1 base from V and 5 from J; bases not matched to a gene: 8. The whole variable domain, remainder taken from reference TRBV11-2 and TRBJ2-1, is EAGVAQSPRYKIIEKRQSVAFWCNPISGHATLYWYQQILGQGPKLLIQFQNNGVVDDSQLPKDRFSAERLKGVDSTLKIQPAKLEDSAVYLCASSLGSRGSDNEQFFGPGTRLTVL.

This clone is judged large. The CDR3 coding sequence is TGTGCCAGTAGTATAGTGGCGAGCTCTGAAGCTTTCTTT. Translation gives CASSIVASSEAFF. The gene calls are TRBV19 and TRBJ1-1; D not certain. Trimming cost V 1 base and J 6 bases, with 9 bases left between them. This CDR3 is 13 amino acids long. Germline-derived CDR1 and CDR2 are LNHDA and SQIVND (reference sequence).

The chain carries TRBV29-1 and TRBJ2-1; 11 nucleotides align to TRBD2. Germline CDR1 and CDR2: SQVTM and ANQGSEA. After removal of 7 bases from V and 5 bases from J, the junction contained 7 bases not matched to a gene. CDR3 size: 14 residues. CDR3 in amino acids: CSAKGLAVNNEQFF. CDR3 in DNA: TGCAGCGCGAAGGGACTAGCGGTAAACAATGAGCAGTTCTTC.

The V call is TRBV30, the J call TRBJ1-1; D is undetermined. Germline CDR1 reads GTSNPN; CDR2 reads SVGIG (reference sequence). The ends were cut back, 4 bases at V and 0 bases at J, with 6 bases in the middle. This CDR3 comprises 12 residues. CDR3: CAWTGMNTEAFF. In nucleotides, the CDR3 is TGTGCCTGGACAGGAATGAACACTGAAGCTTTCTTT.

The genes are TRBV5-6 and TRBJ2-3; 9 bases fit TRBD2. The CDR3 spans 16 residues. Per germline, CDR1 SGHDT and CDR2 YYEEEE. Trimming at V came to 0 bases and at J to 6 bases, leaving 8 bases not matched to a gene. CDR3 bases: TGTGCCAGCAGCTTGGCGCAGCGGGGGGTTGAGGATACGCAGTATTTT. It codes for CASSLAQRGVEDTQYF.

CDR3 in DNA: TGCAGCGTTGACGGGACGGCGAGCTCCTACAATGAGCAGTTCTTC. Amino acids: CSVDGTASSYNEQFF. J is TRBJ2-1 and V is TRBV29-1; D is perhaps TRBD1 or TRBD2 (5 bases each). The CDR3 totals 15 residues. Per germline, CDR1 SQVTM and CDR2 ANQGSEA. The germline V and J ends were trimmed by 3 bases and 0 bases, with 12 bases remaining between them.

V and J are TRBV7-9 and TRBJ2-3; a weak D match, TRBD1 (5 bases). Trimming took 3 bases from V and 6 from J, leaving 13 bases between them. The CDR3 contains 14 residues. Per the germline V gene, CDR1 is SEHNR and CDR2 is FQNEAQ (reference sequence). The CDR3 spells CASSLDKILDTQYF. The CDR3 region has the DNA TGTGCCAGCAGCTTGGACAAGATTCTCGATACGCAGTATTTT.

V and J are TRBV2 and TRBJ2-3, with TRBD1 matching 7 bases. The germline gives CDR1 SNHLY, CDR2 FYNNEI. CDR3 length: 13 residues. Germline trimming cut 6 bases from V and 6 bases from J; bases unmatched to any gene: 6. The CDR3 here is CASRDRVRDTQYF. DNA of the CDR3: TGTGCCAGCAGAGACAGGGTGAGGGATACGCAGTATTTT.

This chain links TRBV29-1 with TRBJ2-1; 10 bases are shared with TRBD2. CDR3 length: 13 amino acids. The J segment lost 4 bases and the V segment lost 6 bases, leaving 3 bases of the junction unmatched. CDR1 SQVTM and CDR2 ANQGSEA come from the germline V gene. CDR3: CSVLAGAYNEQFF. The DNA for the CDR3 is TGCAGCGTCCTAGCGGGGGCTTACAATGAGCAGTTCTTC.

The chain combines TRBV30 with TRBJ2-1; D possibly corresponds to TRBD1 (6 bases). Germline CDR1 is GTSNPN and CDR2 is SVGIG (reference sequence). V was clipped by 5 bases and J by 4 bases, with 15 bases between them. CDR3 length: 14 residues. In nucleotides, the CDR3 is TGTGCCTGGTCCCGACTGGACAGATACAATGAGCAGTTCTTC. It is translated as CAWSRLDRYNEQFF.

This sequence joins TRBV30 and TRBJ1-1, with D perhaps matching TRBD1 (5 bases). V was pared by 3 bases and J by 4 bases, with 15 bases between. CDR1 is GTSNPN and CDR2 is SVGIG in the germline V gene (reference sequence). CDR3 length: 14 amino acids. The CDR3 DNA is TGTGCCTGGAGCTCTGCAGGGTGGGCCACTGAAGCTTTCTTT. This translates into CAWSSAGWATEAFF.

The chain carries TRBV29-1 and TRBJ1-1; no clear D gene. Per germline, CDR1 SQVTM and CDR2 ANQGSEA. The CDR3 has 13 residues. Trimming shortened V by 6 bases and J by 1 base, and 12 bases separated the two germline ends. Here the CDR3 DNA reads TGCAGCGTGATTTTCGACCCGAACACTGAAGCTTTCTTT. It yields the protein CSVIFDPNTEAFF.

The rearrangement uses TRBV19 and TRBJ2-7, with D hard to call. Germline lookup yields CDR1 LNHDA and CDR2 SQIVND (reference sequence). Trimming took off 2 bases at V and 5 bases at J, with 10 bases between the two ends. The CDR3 has 13 residues. CDR3 sequence: CASSILVFHEQYF. The CDR3 bases are TGTGCCAGTAGTATACTTGTGTTCCACGAGCAGTACTTC.

This chain joins TRBV29-1 and TRBJ1-4, with D tentatively TRBD1 (5 bases). CDR1 SQVTM and CDR2 ANQGSEA come from the germline V gene. Trimming cost V 0 bases and J 7 bases, with 12 bases left between them. The CDR3 sequence is 14 residues long. CDR3 sequence reads: CSVEDPGVPEKLFF. CDR3 sequence (DNA): TGCAGCGTTGAAGATCCGGGGGTCCCTGAAAAACTGTTTTTT.

The chain has TRBV6-6 and TRBJ2-3; the D is unclear. CDR1 and CDR2 from the germline V gene are MNHNY and SVGAGI (reference sequence). The V and J ends lost 3 bases and 4 bases respectively, with 5 bases between them. This CDR3 region has 12 residues. As DNA, the CDR3 is TGTGCCAGCAGTTATCGAGCAGATACGCAGTATTTT. Translation gives CASSYRADTQYF.

The chain joins TRBV5-1 to TRBJ1-5; maybe TRBD1 (6 bases). Trimming removed 2 bases from V and 7 bases from J, with 10 bases in between. The CDR3 runs 13 residues. The V gene's germline CDR1 is SGHRS and CDR2 YFSETQ. The CDR3 sequence: CASSFTGYQPQHF. The CDR3, as DNA: TGCGCCAGCAGCTTTACAGGGTACCAGCCCCAGCATTTT.

The CDR3 is CASSRGPAEAFF. Written as DNA, the CDR3 is TGTGCCAGCAGCCGAGGACCCGCTGAAGCTTTCTTT. The rearrangement joins TRBV6-1 to TRBJ1-1; D gene ambiguous. Germline V gene data show CDR1 as MNHNS and CDR2 as SASEGT. This CDR3 contains 12 residues. With 6 bases removed from V and 6 bases from J, the gap between germline ends came to 11 bases.

There are a few counts of this clone. The chain joins TRBV6-4 to TRBJ2-3; TRBD2 matches at 7 bases. Germline assignment: CDR1 MRHNA and CDR2 SNTAGT. There are 15 residues in the CDR3. The V gene end was trimmed by 6 bases and the J gene end by 0 bases; junction bases not matched to a gene: 6. The CDR3 sequence: CASSIQAGSTDTQYF. Written as DNA, the CDR3 is TGTGCCAGCAGCATACAAGCGGGAAGCACAGATACGCAGTATTTT.

The chain carries TRBV5-1 and TRBJ1-1; D is unclear. V lost 4 bases to trimming and J lost 5 bases, with 12 bases between them. The CDR3 spans 13 residues. The germline V gene encodes CDR1 SGHRS and CDR2 YFSETQ. The CDR3 loop reads CASSREATTEAFF. Written as DNA, the CDR3 is TGCGCCAGCAGCCGGGAGGCTACTACTGAAGCTTTCTTT.

J is TRBJ1-5 and V is TRBV19, with D uncertain. The germline gives CDR1 LNHDA, CDR2 SQIVND (reference sequence). There are 12 residues in the CDR3. Between the trimmed V and J ends, which lost 3 bases and 2 bases, there was a span of 2 bases. The CDR3 loop reads CASSIGNQPQHF. The CDR3 nucleotides are TGTGCCAGTAGTATCGGCAATCAGCCCCAGCATTTT. Supplemented by reference TRBV19 and TRBJ1-5, the full variable domain reads DGGITQSPKYLFRKEGQNVTLSCEQNLNHDAMYWYRQDPGQGLRLIYYSQIVNDFQKGDIAEGYSVSREKKESFPLTVTSAQKNPTAFYLCASSIGNQPQHFGDGTRLSIL.

V usage is TRBV30 and J usage is TRBJ1-1; TRBD1 is a possible D gene (6 bases). The CDR3 loop spans 14 amino acids. V was shortened by 5 bases and J by 5 bases, with 18 bases between the two germline ends. Germline CDR1 and CDR2: GTSNPN and SVGIG (reference sequence). CDR3 nucleotide sequence: TGTGCCTGGGGGGCCAGGGGACAAATAACTGAAGCTTTCTTT. Translation: CAWGARGQITEAFF. The full variable domain, completed using reference TRBV30 and TRBJ1-1, is SQTIHQWPATLVQPVGSPLSLECTVEGTSNPNLYWYRQAAGRGLQLLFYSVGIGQISSEVPQNLSASRPQDRQFILSSKKLLLSDSGFYLCAWGARGQITEAFFGQGTRLTVV.

The V call is TRBV4-2, the J call TRBJ1-6, with D unclear. This CDR3 is built from 14 residues. V shed 0 bases and J shed 9 bases, with 9 bases lying between them. The V gene's germline CDR1 is LGHNA and CDR2 YNFKEQ. CDR3 nucleotides: TGTGCCAGCAGCCAAGATCTGGTGGGTTCACCCCTCCACTTT. Encoded protein: CASSQDLVGSPLHF.

This chain uses TRBV29-1 with TRBJ2-7; D is ambiguous. The germline V and J ends were trimmed by 0 bases and 0 bases, with 6 bases remaining between them. Germline CDR1 reads SQVTM; CDR2 reads ANQGSEA. The CDR3 has 13 residues. CDR3 residues: CSVEDTDSYEQYF. The CDR3 nucleotides are TGCAGCGTTGAAGATACAGACTCCTACGAGCAGTACTTC.

The chain employs TRBV27 and TRBJ2-3, with 9 bases aligning to TRBD2. The J segment lost 0 bases and the V segment lost 3 bases, leaving 1 base of the junction unmatched. CDR1 is MNHEY and CDR2 is SMNVEV in the germline V gene (reference sequence). The CDR3 is 15 residues long. The CDR3 DNA reads TGTGCCAGCAGTTTTCTAGCGGGGAGCACAGATACGCAGTATTTT. Its translation: CASSFLAGSTDTQYF.

This clone showed up just once. This chain links TRBV2 with TRBJ2-1, with D hard to call. Between the trimmed V and J ends, which lost 7 bases and 0 bases, there was a span of 7 bases. The length of the CDR3 is 13 residues. Germline-derived CDR1 and CDR2 are SNHLY and FYNNEI. CDR3 region: CASIQSSYNEQFF. CDR3 nucleotide sequence: TGTGCCAGCATCCAGAGCTCCTACAATGAGCAGTTCTTC. The full variable domain, completed using reference TRBV2 and TRBJ2-1, is EPEVTQTPSHQVTQMGQEVILRCVPISNHLYFYWYRQILGQKVEFLVSFYNNEISEKSEIFDDQFSVERPDGSNFTLKIRSTKLEDSAMYFCASIQSSYNEQFFGPGTRLTVL.

This clone appeared a single time. The V call is TRBV29-1, the J call TRBJ2-7; weak D call: TRBD2 (6 bases). V was pared by 6 bases and J by 3 bases, with 21 bases between. This CDR3 comprises 15 residues. Germline loops: CDR1 SQVTM, CDR2 ANQGSEA. The CDR3 nucleotides read TGCAGCGTCCCTCACCTAGACGTGGGGGGCTACGAGCAGTACTTC. Translated, it gives CSVPHLDVGGYEQYF.